This passage covers 13 T cell receptor beta chains from one sample sequenced in a study of T cell repertoires in ileal Crohn's disease. Documented time point: neoterminal ileum biopsy at postoperative endoscopy, about 6 months after surgery. Clones were sequenced by immunoSEQ multiplex PCR, and TCRdb holds only the in-frame ones, with some missing. The sample has roughly 60,000 clones; about 89% are singletons. The sample consisted of ileal tissue. These TCRs come from an adult with Crohn's disease.

The CDR3 sequence is CASSLRQTYEQYF. In DNA, the CDR3 is TGTGCCAGCAGCTTAAGACAAACCTACGAGCAGTACTTC. The chain uses TRBV5-6 and TRBJ2-7; no clear D gene. The CDR3 runs 13 residues. In germline, CDR1 is SGHDT, CDR2 YYEEEE. The V gene lost 2 bases and the J gene lost 2 bases, with 8 bases spanning the gap.

The chain uses TRBV19 and TRBJ1-5; TRBD1 is a possible D gene (6 bases). Germline values: CDR1 LNHDA, CDR2 SQIVND (reference sequence). V was clipped by 5 bases and J by 6 bases, with 14 bases between them. This CDR3 region has 14 residues. The CDR3 nucleotides read TGTGCCAGTAGTTACCGCGGGGGCACTCAGCCCCAGCATTTT. It translates to CASSYRGGTQPQHF. The variable domain in full, completed from reference TRBV19 and TRBJ1-5, reads DGGITQSPKYLFRKEGQNVTLSCEQNLNHDAMYWYRQDPGQGLRLIYYSQIVNDFQKGDIAEGYSVSREKKESFPLTVTSAQKNPTAFYLCASSYRGGTQPQHFGDGTRLSIL.

This rearrangement joins TRBV28 to TRBJ1-2; a possible D gene is TRBD1 (6 bases). V lost 3 bases, J lost 5 bases, and 13 bases lay in between. Germline CDR1 MDHEN, CDR2 SYDVKM. The CDR3 length is 14 residues. In nucleotides, the CDR3 is TGTGCCAGCAGTTTTCAACAGGGACAATATGGCTACACCTTC. The encoded protein is CASSFQQGQYGYTF.

This rearrangement joins TRBV11-2 to TRBJ1-2; TRBD1 aligns across 9 bases. Trimming cost V 2 bases and J 0 bases; bases outside gene matches: 7. Germline values: CDR1 SGHAT, CDR2 FQNNGV. The CDR3 runs to 17 residues. The CDR3 bases are TGTGCCAGCAGCTTAACCACAGGGGGCTCGGCTAACTATGGCTACACCTTC. Residues: CASSLTTGGSANYGYTF.

The gene calls are TRBV6-4 and TRBJ2-5; D remains unclear. Trimming stripped 0 bases from V and 0 bases from J, with 11 bases between. The germline V gene has CDR1 MRHNA and CDR2 SNTAGT. This CDR3 region has 16 residues. As DNA, the CDR3 is TGTGCCAGCAGTGACTCGTACTCTCCGTACCAAGAGACCCAGTACTTC. Amino acids: CASSDSYSPYQETQYF.

The gene calls are TRBV28 and TRBJ1-2; possibly TRBD1 for D (5 bases). The CDR3 consists of 11 residues. Germline lookup yields CDR1 MDHEN and CDR2 SYDVKM. Trimming cost V 10 bases and J 2 bases, with 8 bases left between them. The CDR3 loop reads CATQGNYGYTF. The CDR3 region has the DNA TGTGCCACTCAGGGCAACTATGGCTACACCTTC.

The chain recombines TRBV5-6 with TRBJ1-2; 7 bases match TRBD1. Germline CDR1 reads SGHDT; CDR2 reads YYEEEE. The V gene end was trimmed by 3 bases and the J gene end by 0 bases; junction bases not matched to a gene: 8. The CDR3 spans 16 residues. CDR3 loop: CASSYRGRTTNYGYTF. The CDR3 DNA sequence: TGTGCCAGCAGCTACAGGGGACGGACCACTAACTATGGCTACACCTTC.

This sequence joins TRBV19 and TRBJ1-1; D is undetermined. V dropped 5 bases and J dropped 4 bases, with 17 bases sitting between them. This CDR3 region has 15 residues. Germline V lookup: CDR1 LNHDA, CDR2 SQIVND (reference sequence). The CDR3 sequence: CASSHGGIMGTEAFF. CDR3 DNA sequence: TGTGCCAGTAGTCACGGAGGGATTATGGGCACTGAAGCTTTCTTT.

The chain is built from TRBV29-1 and TRBJ1-1, with D unclear. The CDR3 has 13 residues. V was pared by 5 bases and J by 6 bases, with 16 bases between. CDR1 is SQVTM and CDR2 is ANQGSEA in the germline V gene. The CDR3 DNA reads TGCAGCGTTTCCAGGTCGTCCCAGGCTGAAGCTTTCTTT. Amino acid sequence: CSVSRSSQAEAFF.

The rearrangement uses TRBV7-3 and TRBJ2-1; 8 nucleotides line up with TRBD2. V lost 5 bases and J lost 0; bases outside the gene matches: 6. CDR3 length: 16 residues. Germline assignment: CDR1 SGHTA and CDR2 FQGTGA. The CDR3 region has the DNA TGTGCCAGCAGCCCTACTAGCGGCACCTCCTACAATGAGCAGTTCTTC. This gives the protein CASSPTSGTSYNEQFF. Variable domain in full (rest from reference TRBV7-3 and TRBJ2-1): GAGVSQTPSNKVTEKGKYVELRCDPISGHTALYWYRQSLGQGPEFLIYFQGTGAADDSGLPNDRFFAVRPEGSVSTLKIQRTERGDSAVYLCASSPTSGTSYNEQFFGPGTRLTVL.

V usage is TRBV5-6 and J usage is TRBJ1-2, with 7 bases identical to TRBD1. In germline, CDR1 is SGHDT, CDR2 YYEEEE. V was clipped by 0 bases and J by 6 bases; unmatched bases: 2. This CDR3 has 13 amino acids. Here the CDR3 reads CASSLVGTDGYTF. The CDR3 DNA reads as TGTGCCAGCAGCTTGGTGGGGACAGATGGCTACACCTTC.

DNA of the CDR3: TGCAGCGTCCAGGGACTAGCGGGAGCCTACAATGAGCAGTTCTTC. It encodes CSVQGLAGAYNEQFF. The rearrangement joins TRBV29-1 to TRBJ2-1; 14 bases line up with TRBD2. The germline V gene encodes CDR1 SQVTM and CDR2 ANQGSEA. The CDR3 is 15 residues long. J lost 2 bases, V lost 6 bases, and 3 bases had no gene match.

CDR3 in amino acids: CASSLNSGPTDTQYF. In DNA form, the CDR3 reads TGTGCCAGCAGTTTAAACAGTGGCCCCACAGATACGCAGTATTTT. This chain uses TRBV27 with TRBJ2-3; D call uncertain. Trimming removed 2 bases at V and 2 bases at J, with 11 bases between. The germline V gene has CDR1 MNHEY and CDR2 SMNVEV (reference sequence). CDR3 length: 15 amino acids.